Listed below are T cell receptor beta chains from one sample, sequenced in a study of cytomegalovirus exposure and HLA in healthy donors. Assay: immunoSEQ multiplex PCR; the TCRdb copy retains only in-frame clones and omits some. This repertoire shows approximately 140,000 clones, about two thirds found once; its top ten account for under 2%. Sequencing input: PBMCs. Every receptor here comes from a woman aged 18-35 years in good health and CMV-seronegative. Both conserved end residues are trimmed from each CDR3. Size is omitted from some rows. Given values are once, few, many or a class for expanded clones.

clone_size	v_call	j_call	cdr3_aa
.	TRBV9	TRBJ2-2	ASSVRGMNTGELF
few	TRBV10-3	TRBJ1-2	AISGGTDYGYT
.	TRBV6-1	TRBJ1-5	ASSRDRGWDQPQH
.	TRBV2	TRBJ2-7	ASTDGGNYEQY
.	TRBV10-3	TRBJ2-1	AISGPDRAGGEQF
.	TRBV28	TRBJ1-2	ASGRQNYGYT
.	TRBV27	TRBJ2-4	ASFSFVPGRVTKNIQY
.	TRBV7-9	TRBJ2-7	ASSIDMADEQY
.	TRBV16	TRBJ1-5	ASSPQGAGQPQH
.	TRBV2	TRBJ2-1	ASSGGGAQYNEQF
.	TRBV19	TRBJ1-5	ASSIVEAGTSNQPQH
.	TRBV5-1	TRBJ1-1	ASSLGDTEAF
.	TRBV15	TRBJ2-1	ATSRVTSGSQIYNEQF
few	TRBV6-6	TRBJ2-1	ASSYSRARLGEQF
.	TRBV2	TRBJ1-2	AGTEGWGYGYT
.	TRBV11-2	TRBJ1-5	ASSLSVRQPQH
.	TRBV29-1	TRBJ2-3	SVNPGEGSDTQY
few	TRBV10-2	TRBJ2-1	ASSKGDYSNNEQF
.	TRBV6-1	TRBJ1-2	ASSEASTGTSYT
.	TRBV27	TRBJ2-2	ASSPLGRSANTGELF
few	TRBV14	TRBJ1-1	ASSPSAGHTEAF
.	TRBV27	TRBJ1-4	ASSLFFRRGKEKLF
.	TRBV19	TRBJ1-2	ASTPSQGGYGYT
few	TRBV6-1	TRBJ2-3	ASRRTGADTQY
.	TRBV28	TRBJ1-5	ASSLMERPQH
.	TRBV28	TRBJ2-1	ASTLGSGDEQF
few	TRBV29-1	TRBJ2-3	SVEDTGTPSTDTQY
.	TRBV5-6	TRBJ1-6	ASSALGARGSPLH
.	TRBV2	TRBJ2-5	ASSEILAATQETQY
.	TRBV27	TRBJ2-5	ASSFAAGQTPQETQY
few	TRBV9	TRBJ1-2	ASSVDDRDYT
.	TRBV14	TRBJ1-1	ASSQLPRTEAF
few	TRBV5-1	TRBJ1-1	ASSLGQPNTEAF
.	TRBV10-3	TRBJ2-5	AISGTSGRGETQY
.	TRBV6-6	TRBJ1-2	ASSLGRGGLDYGYT
.	TRBV7-2	TRBJ2-5	ASSSRYHFETQY
.	TRBV6-5	TRBJ2-1	ASSSSRYNEQF
.	TRBV7-9	TRBJ2-3	ASSLTSLADTQY
.	TRBV5-1	.	ASSDSGTGGYEQY
.	TRBV19	TRBJ1-1	ASKIPRTDTEAF
.	TRBV7-2	TRBJ2-4	ASSLAPGLAGGRNRNIQY
.	TRBV29-1	TRBJ1-1	SVDSGEGVTEAF
.	TRBV7-2	TRBJ1-5	ASSPTRQYGNQPQH
.	TRBV5-5	TRBJ2-7	ASSPGYSIYEQY
.	TRBV5-1	TRBJ2-5	ASSLGTSGSQETQY
.	TRBV7-2	TRBJ2-3	ASSDTQGYTQY
.	TRBV5-1	TRBJ1-5	ASSLWGGHNQPQH
.	TRBV7-7	TRBJ2-5	ASSRDSNNQETQY
once	TRBV6-5	TRBJ2-7	ASSSHPDGAGYEQY
.	TRBV7-6	TRBJ1-1	ASSLGTATADRAF
.	TRBV27	TRBJ1-4	ASSLGGSTNEKLF
.	TRBV7-2	TRBJ1-3	ASSSPGLSGNTIY
.	TRBV6-5	TRBJ1-2	ASSYDRVNYGYT
few	TRBV7-3	TRBJ1-2	ASSLEARGGYGGYT